These 20 T cell receptor beta chains share one sample of origin, sequenced in a study of CD8+CD57+ T cells in acquired aplastic anemia. Patients chosen for sequencing had shown CD8+CD57+ cell expansion by flow cytometry. For CDR3 and TCR beta VDJ profiling, genomic DNA was the template used. TCRdb independently ran MiXCR on the reads; one entry per CDR3 protein. The top ten hold roughly 0.89% of the sample, which has 400,000 to 600,000 distinct CDR3 sequences, about a third seen once. What was sequenced was sorted CD4+, CD8+, or CD8+CD57+ T cells (not recorded which) from PBMCs. The source is a human donor with aplastic anemia.

Many counts were recorded for this clonotype. This chain connects TRBV24-1 to TRBJ2-1, with 15 bases identical to TRBD2. The CDR3 length is 16 residues. CDR1 is KGHDR and CDR2 is SFDVKD in the germline V gene. V shed 4 bases, J shed 12 bases, and the junction held 9 bases outside the gene matches. The CDR3 sequence: CATSEPGLAGGKRQFF. The CDR3 DNA follows: TGTGCCACCAGTGAACCGGGACTAGCGGGAGGTAAAAGGCAGTTCTTC.

This clonotype showed up many times. The chain's CDR3 is CASSRTGSYGYTF. The CDR3 DNA reads TGTGCCAGTAGTAGGACAGGGAGCTATGGCTACACCTTC. This chain uses TRBV19 with TRBJ1-2; 8 bases fit TRBD1. Germline V gene sequence: CDR1 LNHDA, CDR2 SQIVND (reference sequence). With 4 bases clipped from V and 4 bases from J, the junction kept 2 bases outside the gene matches. This CDR3 region has 13 residues.

This clonotype was recorded many times. The gene calls are TRBV20-1 and TRBJ1-5; no firm D call. Germline loops: CDR1 DFQATT, CDR2 SNEGSKA (reference sequence). The CDR3 has 12 amino acids. V was cut by 6 bases and J by 3 bases, with 9 bases left in between. The CDR3 protein is CSATQHNQPQHF. As DNA, the CDR3 is TGCAGTGCCACCCAGCACAATCAGCCCCAGCATTTT.

The chain has TRBV13 and TRBJ2-2; D gene ambiguous. V gave up 5 bases and J gave up 9 bases, with 25 bases separating them. The CDR3 has 17 amino acids. The germline V gene encodes CDR1 PRHDT and CDR2 FYEKMQ (reference sequence). The CDR3 coding sequence is TGTGCCAGCAGCCCCTCGAGTCTACACATGAACAGTAGGGAGCTGTTTTTT. This gives the protein CASSPSSLHMNSRELFF. The entire variable domain, with the rest obtained from reference TRBV13 and TRBJ2-2, is as follows: AAGVIQSPRHLIKEKRETATLKCYPIPRHDTVYWYQQGPGQDPQFLISFYEKMQSDKGSIPDRFSAQQFSDYHSELNMSSLELGDSALYFCASSPSSLHMNSRELFFGEGSRLTVL.

This clonotype was counted at least ten times. This chain links TRBV7-8 with TRBJ1-5; D is unclear. Germline V gene lookup returns CDR1 SGHVS and CDR2 FQNEAQ. The CDR3 spans 12 residues. V lost 5 bases and J lost 6, with 8 bases in between. The chain's CDR3 is CASSPTGQPQHF. CDR3 coding DNA: TGTGCCAGCAGCCCTACCGGTCAGCCCCAGCATTTT.

The chain recombines TRBV27 with TRBJ2-3; 7 positions agree with TRBD2. V gave up 3 bases and J gave up 3 bases; unmatched junction bases: 15. The germline V gene has CDR1 MNHEY and CDR2 SMNVEV (reference sequence). CDR3 length equals 18 residues. CDR3 residues: CASSLPRPRGTQTDTQYF. The CDR3 DNA sequence: TGTGCCAGCAGTTTGCCCCGGCCGCGGGGGACCCAGACAGATACGCAGTATTTT.

This sequence joins TRBV3-1 and TRBJ2-7; tentatively, D is TRBD1 (5 bases). Germline V gene sequence: CDR1 LGHDT, CDR2 YNNKEL (reference sequence). V was clipped by 0 bases and J by 3 bases, with 9 bases between them. The CDR3 consists of 14 residues. CDR3 region: CASSQEHGHYEQYF. Written as DNA, the CDR3 is TGTGCCAGCAGCCAAGAACACGGACACTACGAGCAGTACTTC.

This clonotype showed up many times. This chain links TRBV24-1 with TRBJ1-1; D is possibly TRBD1 (6 bases). The V end lost 3 bases, the J end lost 4 bases, and 14 bases lay between the germline ends. This CDR3 comprises 15 residues. The germline V gene has CDR1 KGHDR and CDR2 SFDVKD. CDR3 nucleotides: TGTGCCACCAGTGATCCAACCAGGGGTTCCACTGAAGCTTTCTTT. It codes for CATSDPTRGSTEAFF.

This clonotype was recorded many times. V is TRBV20-1 and J is TRBJ1-1; D is uncertain. From germline, CDR1 is DFQATT and CDR2 SNEGSKA (reference sequence). V lost 1 base, J lost 4 bases, and 10 bases lay in between. The CDR3 is 13 amino acids. The CDR3 sequence is CSARVPGGTEAFF. As DNA, the CDR3 is TGCAGTGCTAGAGTGCCGGGAGGCACTGAAGCTTTCTTT.

This clonotype was observed a handful of times. The gene calls are TRBV12-3 or TRBV12-4 and TRBJ2-5; the D gene is possibly TRBD2 (5 bases). V was pared by 1 base and J by 3 bases, with 12 bases between. The CDR3 has 15 amino acids. CDR3 DNA sequence: TGTGCCAGCAGTTTAGATTTAGCGCTAAAAGAGACCCAGTACTTC. Encoded protein: CASSLDLALKETQYF.

This clonotype was recorded a few times. The rearrangement links TRBV7-6 to TRBJ1-4; 7 positions match TRBD1. The CDR3 loop spans 17 amino acids. The J segment lost 5 bases and the V segment lost 4 bases, leaving 13 bases of the junction unmatched. Germline CDR1 and CDR2: SGHVS and FNYEAQ. The chain's CDR3 is CASSWNPNRGTNEKLFF. The CDR3 DNA sequence: TGTGCCAGCAGCTGGAACCCGAACAGGGGAACAAATGAAAAACTGTTTTTT.

J is TRBJ2-1 and V is TRBV11-1, with D tentatively TRBD2 (5 bases). CDR1 is SGHAT, CDR2 FQDESV, per germline (reference sequence). This CDR3 comprises 15 residues. The V and J ends lost 5 bases and 2 bases respectively, with 13 bases between them. Written as DNA, the CDR3 is TGTGCCAGCAGCCCCGTGAGGGTGGCCTACAATGAGCAGTTCTTC. Its translation is CASSPVRVAYNEQFF.

This clonotype was observed many times. This sequence joins TRBV10-3 and TRBJ1-4; 7 nucleotides align to TRBD1. Per germline, CDR1 ENHRY and CDR2 SYGVKD. After removal of 2 bases from V and 2 bases from J, the junction contained 5 bases not matched to a gene. This CDR3 comprises 16 residues. CDR3 amino acids: CAISETGVGTNEKLFF. The DNA of the CDR3 is TGTGCCATCAGTGAGACAGGGGTTGGGACTAATGAAAAACTGTTTTTT.

There are many counts of this clonotype. In DNA form, the CDR3 reads TGTGCCACCCGGGACAGCAACACTGAAGCTTTCTTT. Its translation is CATRDSNTEAFF. V gene TRBV2 combines with J gene TRBJ1-1; 7 bases align to TRBD1. CDR1 is SNHLY, CDR2 FYNNEI, per germline. This CDR3 is 12 amino acids long. V was pared by 10 bases and J by 2 bases, with 4 bases of the junction left unmatched.

The gene calls are TRBV27 and TRBJ1-6; 9 bases match TRBD1. V was clipped by 6 bases and J by 13 bases; unmatched bases: 16. The CDR3 runs 16 residues. Germline V gene data show CDR1 as MNHEY and CDR2 as SMNVEV (reference sequence). The CDR3 coding sequence is TGTGCCAGCAGAGCTTCAAGGACAGGGGCCCAGTCTCCCCTCCACTTT. It is translated as CASRASRTGAQSPLHF.

The chain employs TRBV18 and TRBJ1-2; D call uncertain. CDR3 length: 13 amino acids. CDR1 and CDR2 from the germline V gene are KGHSH and LQKENI. V lost 5 bases to trimming and J lost 3 bases, with 10 bases between them. The CDR3 sequence is CASSRKEDYGYTF. The CDR3 region has the DNA TGTGCCAGCTCAAGGAAGGAGGACTATGGCTACACCTTC.

This clonotype was counted at least ten times. The CDR3 DNA reads as TGTGCCAGCAGCTTACGGGCAGGCCCTCTCTATGGCTACACCTTC. Its protein product is CASSLRAGPLYGYTF. V and J are TRBV7-9 and TRBJ1-2, with unresolved D. Germline V gene lookup returns CDR1 SEHNR and CDR2 FQNEAQ (reference sequence). The V end lost 2 bases, the J end lost 4 bases, and 14 bases lay between the germline ends. This CDR3 region has 15 residues.

This chain joins TRBV12-3 or TRBV12-4 and TRBJ2-1; TRBD2 aligns across 8 bases. This CDR3 spans 11 amino acids. V was pared by 3 bases and J by 14 bases, with 3 bases of the junction left unmatched. The CDR3 spells CASSFGGDKFF. The CDR3 bases are TGTGCCAGCAGTTTCGGGGGGGATAAGTTCTTC.

The table lists this clonotype with a few counts. The chain recombines TRBV20-1 with TRBJ1-1; 8 bases match TRBD1. Germline V gene lookup returns CDR1 DFQATT and CDR2 SNEGSKA (reference sequence). The CDR3 is 14 residues long. V was pared by 1 base and J by 2 bases, with 3 bases of the junction left unmatched. The CDR3: CSARAGQVNTEAFF. As DNA, the CDR3 is TGCAGTGCTAGAGCGGGACAGGTTAACACTGAAGCTTTCTTT.

This clonotype was picked up many times. The gene calls are TRBV19 and TRBJ2-5; the D call may be TRBD1 or TRBD2 (5 bases each). V was clipped by 3 bases and J by 3 bases, with 11 bases between them. The CDR3 spans 14 residues. The germline V gene has CDR1 LNHDA and CDR2 SQIVND (reference sequence). The CDR3 is CASSMGGGKETQYF. CDR3 in DNA: TGTGCCAGTAGTATGGGTGGGGGTAAAGAGACCCAGTACTTC.